The clone carrying this T cell receptor (beta chain) was observed a few times. Its antigen is not known. This specimen belongs to a study of blood T cells in healthy people across ages. Study findings and constraints: Researchers judged that diversity estimates from one million T cells fell short of true values.

With a J-beta primer mix and a sample-barcoded 5' primer, a second PCR ran about 6 to 11 cycles. TCRdb recomputed calls from the 5' RACE reads with MiXCR, one row per CDR3 protein. The table has under 1 million distinct CDR3 sequences, roughly 44% seen once. V gave up 7 bases and J gave up 7 bases, with 13 bases separating them. CDR1 and CDR2 (germline): MNHEY, SVGEGT. This CDR3 spans 12 amino acids. The origin of this receptor is a man between 60 and 75 years old in good health. Sequencing used blood. J is TRBJ2-5 and V is TRBV6-2 or TRBV6-3, with D perhaps TRBD1 or TRBD2 (5 bases each). The CDR3, as DNA: TGTGCCAGCAAACCGCCTGGGGGGACCCAGTACTTC. It encodes CASKPPGGTQYF.